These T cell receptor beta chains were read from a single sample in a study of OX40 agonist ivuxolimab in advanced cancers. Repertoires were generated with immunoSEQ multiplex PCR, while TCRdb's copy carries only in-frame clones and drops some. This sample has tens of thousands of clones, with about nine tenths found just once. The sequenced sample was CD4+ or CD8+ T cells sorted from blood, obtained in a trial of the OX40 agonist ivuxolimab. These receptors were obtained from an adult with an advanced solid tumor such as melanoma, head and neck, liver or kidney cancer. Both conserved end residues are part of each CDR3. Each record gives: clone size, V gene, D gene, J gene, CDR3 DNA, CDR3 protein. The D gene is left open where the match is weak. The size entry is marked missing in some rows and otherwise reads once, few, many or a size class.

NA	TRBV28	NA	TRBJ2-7	TGTGCCAGCAGTCAGTCCAGGGTGCAGTACTTC	CASSQSRVQYF
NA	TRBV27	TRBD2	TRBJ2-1	TGTGCCAGCAGTCCGTGGACTAGCGTTGACAATGAGCAGTTCTTC	CASSPWTSVDNEQFF
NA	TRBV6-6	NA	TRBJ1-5	TGTGCCAGCACCGACAGGTCTGGCAGCAATCAGCCCCAGCATTTT	CASTDRSGSNQPQHF
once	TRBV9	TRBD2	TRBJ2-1	TGTGCCAGCAGCCCTCCCGCGGGACTAGCGGTATACAATGAGCAGTTCTTC	CASSPPAGLAVYNEQFF
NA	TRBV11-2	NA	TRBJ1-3	TGTGCCAGCAGCTTAGCGGCTATCGCTGTGGGAAACACCATATATTTT	CASSLAAIAVGNTIYF
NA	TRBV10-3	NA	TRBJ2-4	TGTGCCATTCGTCCGGAGGGGGGAAACATTCAGTACTTC	CAIRPEGGNIQYF
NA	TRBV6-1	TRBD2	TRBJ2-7	TGTGCCAGCAGTGAACTAGCGGGAGTCCCGGGCGAGCAGTACTTC	CASSELAGVPGEQYF
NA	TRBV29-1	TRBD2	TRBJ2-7	TGCAGCGTTGAAGTGATAGGACTAGCGGGAGACGAGCAGTACTTC	CSVEVIGLAGDEQYF
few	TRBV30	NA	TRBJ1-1	TGTGCCTGGAGCCACACTCGTATCAGGGGCACTGAAGCTTTCTTT	CAWSHTRIRGTEAFF
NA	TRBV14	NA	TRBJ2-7	TGTGCCAGCAGCCCCCGGACCTCCAACGAGCAGTACTTC	CASSPRTSNEQYF
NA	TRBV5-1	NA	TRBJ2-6	TGCGCCAGCAGCTTGGGACTTAGCCATTCTGGGGCCAACGTCCTGACTTTC	CASSLGLSHSGANVLTF
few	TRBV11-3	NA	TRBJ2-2	TGTGCCAGCAGCTTCGATTTAGGTGGGGAGCTGTTTTTT	CASSFDLGGELFF
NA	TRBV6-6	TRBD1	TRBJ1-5	TGTGCCAGCAGTGGACGAGGGACAGGGGCACAGCCCCAGCATTTT	CASSGRGTGAQPQHF
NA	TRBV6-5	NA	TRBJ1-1	TGTGCCAGCAGTTACGAGACCCGAGGGACTGAAGCTTTCTTT	CASSYETRGTEAFF
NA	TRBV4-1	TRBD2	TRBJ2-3	TGCGCCAGCAGCCAACTTTCACCGGGACTAGGCCCAGATACGCAGTATTTT	CASSQLSPGLGPDTQYF
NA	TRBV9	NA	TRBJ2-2	TGTGCCAGCAGCCCCCAGGACATTTACACCGGGGAGCTGTTTTTT	CASSPQDIYTGELFF
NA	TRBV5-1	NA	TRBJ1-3	TGCGCCAGCAGCTGGGACCCCACTGGAAACACCATATATTTT	CASSWDPTGNTIYF
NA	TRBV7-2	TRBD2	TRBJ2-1	TGTGCCAGTCGCCGGGGGGGGTCCAACAATGAGCAGTTCTTC	CASRRGGSNNEQFF
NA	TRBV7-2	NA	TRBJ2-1	TGTGCCAGCAGCTCCCCGGGGGCCTACAATGAGCAGTTCTTC	CASSSPGAYNEQFF
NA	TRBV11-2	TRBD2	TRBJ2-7	TGTGCCAGCAGCTTAGGGACTAGCGGGAGGAGGGCGAGCTACGAGCAGTACTTC	CASSLGTSGRRASYEQYF
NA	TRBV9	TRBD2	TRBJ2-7	TGTGCCAGCAGCGTAGCCGCCGGGGGGGAGCAGTACTTC	CASSVAAGGEQYF
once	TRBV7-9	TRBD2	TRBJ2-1	TGTGCCAGCAGCTTAGCGCGTAGCGGGAGCTACAATGAGCAGTTCTTC	CASSLARSGSYNEQFF
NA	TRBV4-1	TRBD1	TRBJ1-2	TGCGCCAGCAGCCAAGATCCTGCTTCGGACAGGGGTGGCTATGGCTACACCTTC	CASSQDPASDRGGYGYTF